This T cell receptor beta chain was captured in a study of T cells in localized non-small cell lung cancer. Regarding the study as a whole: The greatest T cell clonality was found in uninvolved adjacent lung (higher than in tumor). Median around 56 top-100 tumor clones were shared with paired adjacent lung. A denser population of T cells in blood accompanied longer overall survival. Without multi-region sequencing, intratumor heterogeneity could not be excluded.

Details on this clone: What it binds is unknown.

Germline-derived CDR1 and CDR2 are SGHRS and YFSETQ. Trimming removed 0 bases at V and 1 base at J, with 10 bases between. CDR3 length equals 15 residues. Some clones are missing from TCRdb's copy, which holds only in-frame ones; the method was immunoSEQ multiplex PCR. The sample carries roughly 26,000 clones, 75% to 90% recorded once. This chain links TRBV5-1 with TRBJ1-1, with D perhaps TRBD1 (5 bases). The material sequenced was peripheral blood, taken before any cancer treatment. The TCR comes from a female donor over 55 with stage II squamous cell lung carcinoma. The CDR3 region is CASSLARQGNTEAFF. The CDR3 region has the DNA TGCGCCAGCAGCTTGGCCAGGCAGGGGAACACTGAAGCTTTCTTT.